The source of this T cell receptor (beta chain) is a study of PD-1 blockade in mismatch repair-deficient tumors. As for the study in general: Patients had about 13 mismatch repair-deficient cancer types and were previously treated and progressing. Broader study findings: Tumor-resident clones, often undetectable pretreatment in blood, expanded then contracted after pembrolizumab.

Mismatch repair deficiency was confirmed in all patients, by PCR or immunohistochemistry. TCR sequencing covered a few patients who responded to pembrolizumab. A word on this clone: Its antigen remains unknown.

The germline V gene has CDR1 MNHEY and CDR2 SMNVEV (reference sequence). The CDR3 totals 15 residues. V lost 6 bases and J lost 2, with 13 bases in between. The protocol was immunoSEQ multiplex PCR, while the TCRdb copy is restricted to in-frame clones and leaves out a portion. This sample has about 68,000 clones, with 70% to 85% found just once. This chain connects TRBV27 to TRBJ1-4; D remains ambiguous. This specimen was peripheral blood, taken 2 weeks after starting pembrolizumab. This receptor was identified in an adult with mismatch repair-deficient cancer. The CDR3 sequence: CASRLTVATNEKLFF. In DNA form, the CDR3 reads TGTGCCAGCAGATTAACAGTGGCGACTAATGAAAAACTGTTTTTT.